The entry below describes one T cell receptor (beta chain). Between the trimmed V and J ends, which lost 0 bases and 3 bases, there was a span of 7 bases. Germline assignment: CDR1 SGHRS and CDR2 YFSETQ. This CDR3 contains 13 residues. The protocol was immunoSEQ multiplex PCR, while the TCRdb copy is restricted to in-frame clones and leaves out a portion. The sample consists of approximately 93,000 clones, around 86% of them appearing once. The source of the sample is a study of blood T cell repertoires in COVID-19. This sequence joins TRBV5-1 and TRBJ2-7; D is unresolved. This receptor was identified in a human donor in a cohort sampled during active COVID-19. The sequencing sample was made of peripheral blood. CDR3 region: CASSLGADYEQYF. The CDR3 DNA reads TGCGCCAGCAGCTTGGGAGCCGACTACGAGCAGTACTTC.